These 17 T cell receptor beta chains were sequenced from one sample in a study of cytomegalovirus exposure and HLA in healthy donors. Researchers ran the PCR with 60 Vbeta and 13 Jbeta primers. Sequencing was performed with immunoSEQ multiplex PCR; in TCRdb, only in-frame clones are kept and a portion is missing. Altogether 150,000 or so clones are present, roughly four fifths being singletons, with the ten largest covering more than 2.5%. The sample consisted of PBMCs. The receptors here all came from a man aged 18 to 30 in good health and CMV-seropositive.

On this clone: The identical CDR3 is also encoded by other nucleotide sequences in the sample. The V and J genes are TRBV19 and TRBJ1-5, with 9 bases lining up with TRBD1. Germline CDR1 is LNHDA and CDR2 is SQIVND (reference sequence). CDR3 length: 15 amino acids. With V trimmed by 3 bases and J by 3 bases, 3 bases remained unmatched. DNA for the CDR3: TGTGCCAGTAGTATTGGACAGGGGCCCAATCAGCCCCAGCATTTT. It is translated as CASSIGQGPNQPQHF.

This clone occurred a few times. In DNA form, the CDR3 reads TGTGCCAGCAGTGACAACAGCAACTATGGCTACACCTTC. Its translation is CASSDNSNYGYTF. J is TRBJ1-2 and V is TRBV6-1; no clear D. The CDR3 totals 13 residues. With 3 bases removed from V and 2 bases from J, the gap between germline ends came to 7 bases. Germline V gene lookup returns CDR1 MNHNS and CDR2 SASEGT.

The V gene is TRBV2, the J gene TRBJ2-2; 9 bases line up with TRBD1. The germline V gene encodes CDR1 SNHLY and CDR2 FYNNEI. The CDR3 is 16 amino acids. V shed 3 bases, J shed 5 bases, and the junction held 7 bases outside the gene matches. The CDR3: CASSERWDRVTGELFF. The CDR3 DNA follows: TGTGCCAGCAGTGAGAGGTGGGACAGGGTAACCGGGGAGCTGTTTTTT.

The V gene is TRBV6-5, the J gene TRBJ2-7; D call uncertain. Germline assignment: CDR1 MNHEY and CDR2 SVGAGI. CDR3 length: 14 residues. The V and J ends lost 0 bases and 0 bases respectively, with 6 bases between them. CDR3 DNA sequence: TGTGCCAGCAGTTACTCGGCAGACTCCTACGAGCAGTACTTC. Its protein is CASSYSADSYEQYF.

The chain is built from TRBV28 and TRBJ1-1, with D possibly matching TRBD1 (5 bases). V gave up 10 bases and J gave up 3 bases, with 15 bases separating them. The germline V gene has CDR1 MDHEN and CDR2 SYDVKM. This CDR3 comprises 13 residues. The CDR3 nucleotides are TGTGCCATCTCCCGGGCAGGGTACACTGAAGCTTTCTTT. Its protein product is CAISRAGYTEAFF.

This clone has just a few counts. CDR3: CASSYTSGGNYEQYF. DNA for the CDR3: TGTGCCAGCAGTTACACGTCAGGGGGCAACTACGAGCAGTACTTC. The rearrangement links TRBV6-5 to TRBJ2-7; 8 bases are a match to TRBD1. The V gene end was trimmed by 2 bases and the J gene end by 3 bases; junction bases not matched to a gene: 6. The germline gives CDR1 MNHEY, CDR2 SVGAGI. The CDR3 spans 15 residues.

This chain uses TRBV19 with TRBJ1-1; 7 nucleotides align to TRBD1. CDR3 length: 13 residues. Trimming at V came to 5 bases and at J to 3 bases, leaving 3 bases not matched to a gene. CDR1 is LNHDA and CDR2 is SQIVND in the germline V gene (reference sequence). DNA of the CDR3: TGTGCCAGTAGTTGGGACAGTCACACTGAAGCTTTCTTT. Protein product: CASSWDSHTEAFF. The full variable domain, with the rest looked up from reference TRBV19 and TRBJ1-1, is DGGITQSPKYLFRKEGQNVTLSCEQNLNHDAMYWYRQDPGQGLRLIYYSQIVNDFQKGDIAEGYSVSREKKESFPLTVTSAQKNPTAFYLCASSWDSHTEAFFGQGTRLTVV.

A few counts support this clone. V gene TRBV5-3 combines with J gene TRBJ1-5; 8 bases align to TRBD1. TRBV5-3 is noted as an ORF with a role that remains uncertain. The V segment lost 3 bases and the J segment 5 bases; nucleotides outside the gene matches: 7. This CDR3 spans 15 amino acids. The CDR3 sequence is CARSSFQGADQPQHF. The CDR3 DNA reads TGTGCCAGAAGCTCATTCCAGGGGGCAGATCAGCCCCAGCATTTT.

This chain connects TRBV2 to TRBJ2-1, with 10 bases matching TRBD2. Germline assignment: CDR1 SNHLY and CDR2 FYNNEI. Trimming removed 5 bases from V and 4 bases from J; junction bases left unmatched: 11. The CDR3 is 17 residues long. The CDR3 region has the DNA TGTGCCAGCAGTACAACTCTAGCGGGAGATCGGTACAATGAGCAGTTCTTC. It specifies CASSTTLAGDRYNEQFF. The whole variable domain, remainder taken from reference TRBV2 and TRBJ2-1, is EPEVTQTPSHQVTQMGQEVILRCVPISNHLYFYWYRQILGQKVEFLVSFYNNEISEKSEIFDDQFSVERPDGSNFTLKIRSTKLEDSAMYFCASSTTLAGDRYNEQFFGPGTRLTVL.

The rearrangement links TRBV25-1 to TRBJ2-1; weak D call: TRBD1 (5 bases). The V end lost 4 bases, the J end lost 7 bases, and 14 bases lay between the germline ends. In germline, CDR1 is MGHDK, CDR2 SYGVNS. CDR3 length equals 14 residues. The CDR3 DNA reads TGTGCCAGCAGTGGTGGACAATTGAGGAATGAGCAGTTCTTC. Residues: CASSGGQLRNEQFF.

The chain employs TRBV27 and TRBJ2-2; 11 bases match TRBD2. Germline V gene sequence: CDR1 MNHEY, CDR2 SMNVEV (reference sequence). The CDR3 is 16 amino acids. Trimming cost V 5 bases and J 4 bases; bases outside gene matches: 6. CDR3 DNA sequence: TGTGCCAGCAGTGCGGGACTAGCGGTTCGCACCGGGGAGCTGTTTTTT. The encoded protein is CASSAGLAVRTGELFF.

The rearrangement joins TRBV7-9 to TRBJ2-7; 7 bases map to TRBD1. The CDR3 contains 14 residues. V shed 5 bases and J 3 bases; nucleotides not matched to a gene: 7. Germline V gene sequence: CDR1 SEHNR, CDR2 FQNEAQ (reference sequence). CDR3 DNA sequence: TGTGCCAGCAGCCCGAGACAGGGAAACTACGAGCAGTACTTC. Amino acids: CASSPRQGNYEQYF.

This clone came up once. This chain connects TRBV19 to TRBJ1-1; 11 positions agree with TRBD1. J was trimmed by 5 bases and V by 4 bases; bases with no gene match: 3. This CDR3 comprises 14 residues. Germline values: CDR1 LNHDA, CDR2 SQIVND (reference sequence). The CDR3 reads CASSRRDRGTEAFF. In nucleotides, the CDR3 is TGTGCCAGTAGTAGACGGGACAGGGGGACTGAAGCTTTCTTT.

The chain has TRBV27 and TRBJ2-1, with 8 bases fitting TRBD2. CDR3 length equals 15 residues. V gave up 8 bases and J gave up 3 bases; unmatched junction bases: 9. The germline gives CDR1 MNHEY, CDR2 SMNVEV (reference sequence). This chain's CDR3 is CASAPLAGDYNEQFF. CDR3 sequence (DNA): TGTGCCAGCGCCCCCCTAGCGGGTGACTACAATGAGCAGTTCTTC.

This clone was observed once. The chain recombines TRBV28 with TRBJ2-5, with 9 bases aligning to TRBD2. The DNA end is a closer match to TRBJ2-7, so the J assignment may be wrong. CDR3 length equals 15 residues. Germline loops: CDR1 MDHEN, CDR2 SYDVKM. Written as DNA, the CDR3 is TGTGCCAGCACGTCCACTAGCGGGCTACCCTACGAGCAGTACTTC. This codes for CASTSTSGLPYEQYF.

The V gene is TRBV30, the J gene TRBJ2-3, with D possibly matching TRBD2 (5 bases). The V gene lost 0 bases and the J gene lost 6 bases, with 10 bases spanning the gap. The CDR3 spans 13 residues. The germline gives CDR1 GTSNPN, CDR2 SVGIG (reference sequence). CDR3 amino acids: CAWSVRESDTQYF. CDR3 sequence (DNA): TGTGCCTGGAGTGTACGGGAATCTGATACGCAGTATTTT.

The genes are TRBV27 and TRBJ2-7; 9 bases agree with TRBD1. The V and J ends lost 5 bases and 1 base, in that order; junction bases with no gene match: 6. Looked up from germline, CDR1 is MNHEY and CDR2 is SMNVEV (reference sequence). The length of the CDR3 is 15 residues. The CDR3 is CASSLTTGGSYEQYF. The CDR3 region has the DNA TGTGCCAGCAGTCTAACGACAGGGGGGTCCTACGAGCAGTACTTC.